The 8 T cell receptor beta chains listed next were all sequenced from one sample in a study of Graves' ophthalmopathy and Graves' hyperthyroidism. Researchers took RNA transcripts and amplified TCR beta CDR3 regions from them. The authors performed first-round RT-PCR with HTBI primers and then a second-round multiplex PCR. TCRdb re-called the multiplex PCR reads through MiXCR, storing one row per CDR3 protein. The sample consists of fewer than 600,000 distinct CDR3 sequences, under 15% of them appearing once. Sequenced sample: blood. These receptors were collected from a woman in her twenties or thirties with Graves' ophthalmopathy.

This clonotype was found many times. The chain has TRBV9 and TRBJ2-2, with 7 bases aligning to TRBD1. The V gene's germline CDR1 is SGDLS and CDR2 YYNGEE. V was pared by 1 base and J by 5 bases, with 5 bases of the junction left unmatched. The CDR3 spans 15 residues. The CDR3 spells CASSVKGASTGELFF. The DNA for the CDR3 is TGTGCCAGCAGCGTAAAGGGGGCATCAACCGGGGAGCTGTTTTTT.

This clonotype was counted ten times or more. V and J are TRBV6-2 or TRBV6-3 and TRBJ1-6; weak D call: TRBD1 (5 bases). CDR1 and CDR2 from the germline V gene are MNHEY and SVGEGT. Trimming cost V 6 bases and J 8 bases, with 14 bases left between them. This CDR3 is 14 amino acids long. CDR3 nucleotides: TGTGCCAGCAGATATGGGACGGAAGATTCACCCCTCCACTTT. Amino acids: CASRYGTEDSPLHF.

This clonotype was counted many times. CDR3 in amino acids: CASVGSLFETQYF. CDR3 nucleotide sequence: TGTGCCAGCGTAGGCAGTCTTTTCGAGACCCAGTACTTC. V gene TRBV6-1 combines with J gene TRBJ2-5; D is ambiguous. CDR3 length equals 13 residues. Trimming cost V 8 bases and J 5 bases, with 15 bases left between them. Germline lookup yields CDR1 MNHNS and CDR2 SASEGT.

V gene TRBV6-2 or TRBV6-3 combines with J gene TRBJ2-5; D possibly corresponds to TRBD1 (7 bases). The germline V gene has CDR1 MNHEY and CDR2 SVGEGT. This CDR3 has 17 amino acids. Between the trimmed V and J ends, which lost 2 bases and 5 bases, there was a span of 21 bases. CDR3 protein: CASSYPQFQGEAETQYF. The CDR3 coding sequence is TGTGCCAGCAGTTACCCCCAGTTTCAGGGGGAGGCGGAGACCCAGTACTTC.

The chain carries TRBV25-1 and TRBJ1-1, with D possibly being TRBD1 (5 bases). CDR1 is MGHDK, CDR2 SYGVNS, per germline. The CDR3 loop spans 11 amino acids. V lost 4 bases and J lost 9, with 9 bases in between. The DNA for the CDR3 is TGTGCCAGCAGTGTCCAGGGAAAAGCTTTCTTT. Protein: CASSVQGKAFF.

This clonotype occurred many times. The chain combines TRBV20-1 with TRBJ1-2, with 9 bases matching TRBD1. Trimming cost V 5 bases and J 2 bases; bases outside gene matches: 6. The germline V gene encodes CDR1 DFQATT and CDR2 SNEGSKA (reference sequence). The CDR3 has 14 amino acids. CDR3 in amino acids: CSALPTGGNYGYTF. As DNA, the CDR3 is TGCAGTGCTCTCCCGACAGGGGGAAACTATGGCTACACCTTC.

This clonotype has a handful of counts. A read error may produce the germline difference seen at one junction end. This chain connects TRBV11-2 to TRBJ2-4; no reliable D call. This CDR3 has 14 residues. Per germline, CDR1 SGHAT and CDR2 FQNNGV. This CDR3 is CASSFRAGPDIKYF. DNA for the CDR3: TGTGCCAGCAGCTTCCGGGCTGGGCCAGACATTAAGTACTTC.

This clonotype was seen many times. The V and J genes are TRBV27 and TRBJ1-2, with D uncertain. The CDR3 runs to 13 residues. CDR1 and CDR2 from the germline V gene are MNHEY and SMNVEV (reference sequence). V lost 4 bases, J lost 1 base, and 7 bases lay in between. The CDR3 DNA is TGTGCCAGCAGTTCCCTGAGTAACTATGGCTACACCTTC. This translates into CASSSLSNYGYTF.